The text below deals with one TCR beta chain. Its antigen is not known. Using immunoSEQ multiplex PCR, the repertoire was profiled, and TCRdb retains in-frame clones only, with some absent. The sample shows some 15,000 clones, roughly 84% of them seen only once. The data stem from a study of circulating and synovial CD4+ cells in juvenile arthritis. Findings of the study overall: Bulk blood CD4 repertoires were more diverse than these.

Trimming took 0 bases from V and 2 from J, leaving 9 bases between them. Germline V CDR1 and CDR2: SGDLS, YYNGEE. The CDR3 contains 14 residues. The sequence came from a human patient with juvenile idiopathic arthritis. Some clones in this sample may be carry-over from other donors' samples. The chain joins TRBV9 to TRBJ2-7; perhaps TRBD2 as D (5 bases). Sequencing was performed on CD4+ T cells from synovial fluid. Here the CDR3 reads CASSVGGFTYEQYF. The CDR3 region has the DNA TGTGCCAGCAGCGTAGGCGGGTTTACCTACGAGCAGTACTTC.